A selection of T cell receptor beta chains follows, all from one sample in a study of regulatory T cells in long-lasting Graves disease. In TCRdb, the multiplex PCR reads were re-called with MiXCR into one record per CDR3 protein. The profile covers some 340,000 distinct CDR3 sequences, with over 9.5% appearing a single time and 18% taken by the ten largest. These same records also appear under a second study, on T cells in Graves' hyperthyroidism and ophthalmopathy.

The specimen comprised peripheral blood mononuclear cells (PBMCs), sampled at new diagnosis, from a patient treated with antithyroid drugs. These TCRs come from a woman aged 18-35 years with Graves disease. CDR3s include the opening cysteine and the closing phenylalanine or tryptophan. The D gene is left open where the match is weak. Clone size is given for some rows only: seen once, a few or many times, or a class if the clone is expanded.

clone size: few
D gene: NA
CDR3 length: 17
J gene: TRBJ2-2
V gene: TRBV11-2
CDR3 DNA: TGTGCCAGCAGCTTAGATAGATGGTTTCTTAGGGCCGGGGAGCTGTTTTTT
CDR3 protein: CASSLDRWFLRAGELFF

clone size: many
D gene: TRBD1
CDR3 length: 14
J gene: TRBJ1-2
V gene: TRBV29-1
CDR3 DNA: TGCAGCGTTCAAAACAGGGGGCCGGTCTATGGCTACACCTTC
CDR3 protein: CSVQNRGPVYGYTF

clone size: few
D gene: NA
CDR3 length: 14
J gene: TRBJ2-3
V gene: TRBV6-1
CDR3 DNA: TGTGCCAGCAGTGATTGGCGCAGCACAGATACGCAGTATTTT
CDR3 protein: CASSDWRSTDTQYF

clone size: many
D gene: TRBD2
CDR3 length: 18
J gene: TRBJ2-5
V gene: TRBV20-1
CDR3 DNA: TGCAGTGCTGCTCCCGGGACTAGCGGGGGGGCCAAACAAAAGACCCAGTACTTC
CDR3 protein: CSAAPGTSGGAKQKTQYF

clone size: few
D gene: NA
CDR3 length: 17
J gene: TRBJ2-7
V gene: TRBV2
CDR3 DNA: TGTGCCAGCAGTGAAGCGAAATGGACACGAATCTCCTACGAGCTGTACTTC
CDR3 protein: CASSEAKWTRISYELYF

clone size: many
D gene: NA
CDR3 length: 15
J gene: TRBJ2-1
V gene: TRBV7-3
CDR3 DNA: TGTGCCAGCATCACTACTCCATCAGGGCACAATGAGCAGTTCTTC
CDR3 protein: CASITTPSGHNEQFF

clone size: NA
D gene: NA
CDR3 length: 15
J gene: TRBJ2-1
V gene: TRBV9
CDR3 DNA: TGTGCCAGCAGCGTTTGGGGGGATATTAAGAATGAGCAGTTCTTC
CDR3 protein: CASSVWGDIKNEQFF

clone size: many
D gene: NA
CDR3 length: 14
J gene: TRBJ1-1
V gene: TRBV20-1
CDR3 DNA: TGCAGTGCTAGAGGGCCGGAGATAAACACTGAAGCTTTCTTT
CDR3 protein: CSARGPEINTEAFF

clone size: many
D gene: NA
CDR3 length: 16
J gene: TRBJ2-2
V gene: TRBV12-3/TRBV12-4
CDR3 DNA: TGTGCCAGCACCCTAACCGGTCTAACGAACACCGGGGAGCTGTTTTTT
CDR3 protein: CASTLTGLTNTGELFF

clone size: few
D gene: TRBD2
CDR3 length: 16
J gene: TRBJ2-3
V gene: TRBV12-3/TRBV12-4
CDR3 DNA: TGTGCCAGCAGTTCGCCCCTAGCGGGAGAACGATATACGCAGTATTTT
CDR3 protein: CASSSPLAGERYTQYF

clone size: many
D gene: NA
CDR3 length: 15
J gene: TRBJ2-5
V gene: TRBV12-3/TRBV12-4
CDR3 DNA: TGTGCCAGCAGTTTGGACACCCCGTACCAAGAGACCCAGTACTTC
CDR3 protein: CASSLDTPYQETQYF

clone size: many
D gene: TRBD1
CDR3 length: 13
J gene: TRBJ1-4
V gene: TRBV6-1
CDR3 DNA: TGTGCCAGCAGCCAGGGGGTTGGAGAAAAACTGTTTTTT
CDR3 protein: CASSQGVGEKLFF

clone size: many
D gene: NA
CDR3 length: 16
J gene: TRBJ1-1
V gene: TRBV7-8
CDR3 DNA: TGTGCCAGCAGCTTAGCCAGATTGGGATTTAACACTGAAGCTTTCTTT
CDR3 protein: CASSLARLGFNTEAFF

clone size: many
D gene: TRBD2
CDR3 length: 16
J gene: TRBJ2-3
V gene: TRBV4-2
CDR3 DNA: TGTGCCAGCAGACTAGGACGAGCGGGAGCATCAGATACGCAGTATTTT
CDR3 protein: CASRLGRAGASDTQYF

clone size: few
D gene: TRBD2
CDR3 length: 16
J gene: TRBJ2-7
V gene: TRBV12-3/TRBV12-4
CDR3 DNA: TGTGCCAGCAGTTCATCCCGTAGAGCGGGAGGCTACGAGCAGTACTTC
CDR3 protein: CASSSSRRAGGYEQYF

clone size: many
D gene: TRBD1
CDR3 length: 13
J gene: TRBJ1-1
V gene: TRBV2
CDR3 DNA: TGTGCCAGCACCGGGACAGGGAACACTGAAGCTTTCTTT
CDR3 protein: CASTGTGNTEAFF

clone size: once
D gene: NA
CDR3 length: 13
J gene: TRBJ2-3
V gene: TRBV20-1
CDR3 DNA: TGCAGTACTCCTTCGTTCTCCACAGATACGCAGTATTTT
CDR3 protein: CSTPSFSTDTQYF

clone size: many
D gene: TRBD1
CDR3 length: 15
J gene: TRBJ1-1
V gene: TRBV7-9
CDR3 DNA: TGTGCCAGCAGCGGCAGGACAGGGTTGGACACTGAAGCTTTCTTT
CDR3 protein: CASSGRTGLDTEAFF

clone size: NA
D gene: TRBD1
CDR3 length: 15
J gene: TRBJ1-2
V gene: TRBV20-1
CDR3 DNA: TGCAGTGCTAGCGGGACAGCGGATTCTAACTATGGCTACACCTTC
CDR3 protein: CSASGTADSNYGYTF

clone size: many
D gene: NA
CDR3 length: 13
J gene: TRBJ1-1
V gene: TRBV20-1
CDR3 DNA: TGCAGTGCTCCTAATAAGGGGGGCACTGAAGCTTTCTTT
CDR3 protein: CSAPNKGGTEAFF

clone size: many
D gene: NA
CDR3 length: 14
J gene: TRBJ2-5
V gene: TRBV12-3/TRBV12-4
CDR3 DNA: TGTGCCAGCTCCCGGGAAGGGGCAAGAGAGACCCAGTACTTC
CDR3 protein: CASSREGARETQYF

clone size: many
D gene: TRBD2
CDR3 length: 17
J gene: TRBJ2-3
V gene: TRBV18
CDR3 DNA: TGTGCCAGCTCACCTACCGGACTAGCGGTGAGGCGGGATACGCAGTATTTT
CDR3 protein: CASSPTGLAVRRDTQYF

clone size: NA
D gene: NA
CDR3 length: 13
J gene: TRBJ2-5
V gene: TRBV4-3
CDR3 DNA: TGCGCCAGCAGCCAAGGCCCAATGGAGACCCAGTACTTC
CDR3 protein: CASSQGPMETQYF

clone size: many
D gene: NA
CDR3 length: 15
J gene: TRBJ2-7
V gene: TRBV5-5
CDR3 DNA: TGTGCCAGCAGCTTGTATGAAGGTGGGGTTTTCGGGCAAGTATTC
CDR3 protein: CASSLYEGGVFGQVF